The 14 T cell receptor beta chains presented below share a single source sample, sequenced in a study of blood T cell repertoires in COVID-19. Repertoires were generated with immunoSEQ multiplex PCR, while TCRdb's copy carries only in-frame clones and drops some. The profile shows a few hundred thousand clones, over 80% of them singletons. Material: PBMCs or T cells enriched from blood (not recorded which). These TCRs come from a woman aged 18-29 years who had recovered from COVID-19.

V usage is TRBV10-3 and J usage is TRBJ2-5, with 12 bases that match TRBD2. This CDR3 is 19 amino acids long. Germline CDR1 reads ENHRY; CDR2 reads SYGVKD. V trimming: 0 bases; J trimming: 2 bases; junction bases outside the gene matches: 10. The CDR3 nucleotides read TGTGCCATCAGTGAGTCGAGGGCTAGCGGGGGGGCAAGTCAAGAGACCCAGTACTTC. It is translated as CAISESRASGGASQETQYF.

The CDR3 region is CASSRLPDRGNTEAFF. CDR3 in DNA: TGTGCCAGCAGCCGCCTTCCCGACAGGGGGAACACTGAAGCTTTCTTT. The genes are TRBV4-2 and TRBJ1-1, with 8 bases aligning to TRBD1. With 4 bases clipped from V and 1 base from J, the junction kept 8 bases outside the gene matches. There are 16 residues in the CDR3. The germline CDR1 and CDR2 sequences are LGHNA and YNFKEQ.

This clone was seen a single time. The chain employs TRBV27 and TRBJ2-3; 7 bases are shared with TRBD1. Trimming took 0 bases from V and 3 from J; bases not matched to a gene: 12. This CDR3 comprises 18 residues. Per the germline V gene, CDR1 is MNHEY and CDR2 is SMNVEV (reference sequence). The CDR3 bases are TGTGCCAGCAGTTTATCGTTTTCCCGACAGGGCTGGACAGATACGCAGTATTTT. Protein: CASSLSFSRQGWTDTQYF.

This chain links TRBV7-9 with TRBJ2-3; 11 bases fit TRBD2. CDR1 is SEHNR and CDR2 is FQNEAQ in the germline V gene (reference sequence). The CDR3 totals 17 residues. Unmatched junction bases numbered 8, after V lost 3 bases and J lost 3 bases. CDR3 sequence (DNA): TGTGCCAGCAGCTTTAGCGGGAGGGTAACTCTTACAGATACGCAGTATTTT. Translated, it gives CASSFSGRVTLTDTQYF.

The rearrangement links TRBV7-9 to TRBJ1-1, with a weak D call TRBD1 (5 bases). This CDR3 has 15 residues. Per the germline V gene, CDR1 is SEHNR and CDR2 is FQNEAQ (reference sequence). V shed 3 bases and J shed 12 bases, with 23 bases lying between them. The CDR3 sequence: CASSFGGLAGRGTFF. CDR3 nucleotides: TGTGCCAGCAGCTTCGGGGGTCTCGCTGGTAGGGGAACTTTCTTT.

This rearrangement joins TRBV15 to TRBJ2-7; 7 bases agree with TRBD1. The germline gives CDR1 LNHNV, CDR2 YYDKDF (reference sequence). V lost 1 base, J lost 7 bases, and 4 bases stayed unmatched. CDR3 size: 13 residues. The CDR3 sequence is CATSRGGGEEQYF. CDR3 DNA: TGTGCCACCAGCAGAGGAGGGGGCGAGGAGCAGTACTTC.

The chain couples TRBV7-9 to TRBJ2-7, with D possibly matching TRBD1 (6 bases). The CDR3 totals 14 residues. V dropped 1 base and J dropped 5 bases, with 12 bases sitting between them. The germline gives CDR1 SEHNR, CDR2 FQNEAQ (reference sequence). The CDR3 region is CASSLVVQGDEQYF. CDR3 nucleotide sequence: TGTGCCAGCAGCTTAGTGGTACAGGGTGACGAGCAGTACTTC.

The chain has TRBV6-5 and TRBJ2-7; TRBD1 is a possible D gene (5 bases). V lost 7 bases to trimming and J lost 3 bases, with 13 bases between them. The CDR3 length is 13 residues. CDR1 and CDR2 (germline): MNHEY, SVGAGI. This CDR3 is CASKTGHGYEQYF. The CDR3 DNA sequence: TGTGCCAGCAAGACCGGACACGGCTACGAGCAGTACTTC.

This clone was seen only a few times. V is TRBV10-2 and J is TRBJ1-1; 10 bases fit TRBD1. This CDR3 has 15 amino acids. The junction had 4 bases not matched to a gene; V was cut back by 3 bases and J by 3 bases. Germline CDR1 is WSHSY and CDR2 is SAAADI. The CDR3 loop reads CASSDRDRGDTEAFF. The CDR3 DNA is TGCGCCAGCAGTGATAGGGACAGGGGCGACACTGAAGCTTTCTTT.

The V and J genes are TRBV19 and TRBJ2-7; tentative D call: TRBD1 (5 bases). CDR3 length: 14 amino acids. Germline-derived CDR1 and CDR2 are LNHDA and SQIVND (reference sequence). The ends were cut back, 6 bases at V and 3 bases at J, with 15 bases in the middle. The CDR3 spells CASSLQVIGYEQYF. In nucleotides, the CDR3 is TGTGCCAGTAGCCTACAGGTTATCGGCTACGAGCAGTACTTC.

This chain links TRBV7-3 with TRBJ1-4, with 11 nucleotides matching TRBD1. The CDR3 has 15 amino acids. CDR1 SGHTA and CDR2 FQGTGA come from the germline V gene. V gave up 5 bases and J gave up 5 bases; unmatched junction bases: 4. The CDR3 DNA sequence: TGTGCCAGCAGCGCCGGGACAGGGGGGAATGAAAAACTGTTTTTT. This codes for CASSAGTGGNEKLFF.

The chain recombines TRBV15 with TRBJ1-2, with a tentative D call TRBD1 (5 bases). The germline V and J ends were trimmed by 3 bases and 7 bases, with 18 bases remaining between them. The germline V gene has CDR1 LNHNV and CDR2 YYDKDF (reference sequence). This CDR3 is built from 15 residues. CDR3 amino acids: CATSRQSDTQFGYTF. The CDR3 region has the DNA TGTGCCACCAGCAGGCAATCGGACACGCAGTTTGGCTACACCTTC.

The sample holds a few counts of this clone. The chain has TRBV7-3 and TRBJ2-7; a possible D gene is TRBD2 (5 bases). The germline V gene has CDR1 SGHTA and CDR2 FQGTGA. This CDR3 region has 13 residues. V gave up 3 bases and J gave up 0 bases, with 6 bases separating them. Here the CDR3 DNA reads TGTGCCAGCAGCTTGGGAGTCTCCTACGAGCAGTACTTC. This gives the protein CASSLGVSYEQYF. The full variable domain, in which reference TRBV7-3 and TRBJ2-7 provide the parts outside the CDR3, is GAGVSQTPSNKVTEKGKYVELRCDPISGHTALYWYRQSLGQGPEFLIYFQGTGAADDSGLPNDRFFAVRPEGSVSTLKIQRTERGDSAVYLCASSLGVSYEQYFGPGTRLTVT.

In the case of this clone: A junction end diverges from the germline sequence, so it may reflect a read error. The J gene is TRBJ1-2, the V gene TRBV2, with D perhaps TRBD1 (5 bases). Germline assignment: CDR1 SNHLY and CDR2 FYNNEI. The CDR3 contains 12 residues. The DNA of the CDR3 is TGTGCCAGCAGTGGCAGGGTCAATTCCGTCTCCTTC. Translation: CASSGRVNSVSF.